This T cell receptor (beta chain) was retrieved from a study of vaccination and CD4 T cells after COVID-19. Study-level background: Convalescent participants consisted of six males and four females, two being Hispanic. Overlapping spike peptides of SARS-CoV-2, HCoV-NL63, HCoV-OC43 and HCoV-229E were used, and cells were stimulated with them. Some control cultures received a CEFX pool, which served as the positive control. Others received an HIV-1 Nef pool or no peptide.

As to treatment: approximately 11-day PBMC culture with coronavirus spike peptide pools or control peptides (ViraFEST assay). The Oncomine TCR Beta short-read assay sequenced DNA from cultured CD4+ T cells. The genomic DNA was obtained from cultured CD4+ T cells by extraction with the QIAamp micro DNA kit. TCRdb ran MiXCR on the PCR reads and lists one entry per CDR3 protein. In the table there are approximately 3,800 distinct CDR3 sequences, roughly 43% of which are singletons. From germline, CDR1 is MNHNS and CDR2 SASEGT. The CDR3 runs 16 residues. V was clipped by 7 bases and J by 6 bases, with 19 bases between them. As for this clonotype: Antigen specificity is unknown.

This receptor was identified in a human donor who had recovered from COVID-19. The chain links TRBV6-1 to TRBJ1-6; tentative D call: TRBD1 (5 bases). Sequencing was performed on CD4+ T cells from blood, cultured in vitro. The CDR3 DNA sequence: TGTGCCAGCAACCATCCGCGGGGACCCGCTAATTCACCCCTCCACTTT. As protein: CASNHPRGPANSPLHF.